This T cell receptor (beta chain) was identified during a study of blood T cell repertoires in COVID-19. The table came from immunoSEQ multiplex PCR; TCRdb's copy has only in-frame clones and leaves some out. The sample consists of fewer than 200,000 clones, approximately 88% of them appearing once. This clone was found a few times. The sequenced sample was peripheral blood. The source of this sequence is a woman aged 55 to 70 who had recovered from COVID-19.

The CDR3 DNA sequence: TGTGCCAGCAGCTTTTTGACCCGGGACACTGAAGCTTTCTTT. It is translated as CASSFLTRDTEAFF. The chain is built from TRBV5-6 and TRBJ1-1, with D uncertain. The V gene's germline CDR1 is SGHDT and CDR2 YYEEEE. Trimming cost V 2 bases and J 3 bases, with 11 bases left between them. The CDR3 contains 14 residues. Based on the CDR3 plus reference TRBV5-6 and TRBJ1-1, the full variable domain is DAGVTQSPTHLIKTRGQQVTLRCSPKSGHDTVSWYQQALGQGPQFIFQYYEEEERQRGNFPDRFSGHQFPNYSSELNVNALLLGDSALYLCASSFLTRDTEAFFGQGTRLTVV.